The entry below gives a single T cell receptor (beta chain) sequence along with its context. As yet, its antigen is unknown. The CDR3 has 16 residues. The V end lost 11 bases, the J end lost 2 bases, and 22 bases lay between the germline ends. The germline gives CDR1 MNHGY, CDR2 SAAAGT. This record belongs to a study of CD8+ T cells in alopecia areata. Study information: Among treated patients, severity was scored by affected scalp area percentage. General study results and limits: Higher clonality than in normal scalp was seen in lesional scalp, especially alopecia totalis/universalis. Many expanded lesional clones persisted during tofacitinib (in both scalp and blood). Scalp clonality decreased significantly with tofacitinib, and so did expanded CD8+ clones among the top 100.

In each case, RNA was isolated and then reverse transcribed into cDNA as the sequencing template. Some clones are missing from TCRdb's copy, which holds only in-frame ones; the method was immunoSEQ multiplex PCR. The sample lists about 210,000 clones; around two fifths were seen once. As for treatment: oral pan-JAK inhibitor, 5-10 mg twice daily. This clonotype originated in a human donor with alopecia areata. The sequenced sample was CD4+ T cells sorted from blood, obtained around week 36, from a patient treated with tofacitinib. The V call is TRBV6-8, the J call TRBJ1-5; TRBD1 might be the D (5 bases). The CDR3 here is CAGTVFRARGNQPQHF. For the CDR3, the DNA is TGTGCCGGGACGGTATTTAGGGCGAGGGGCAATCAGCCCCAGCATTTT.